This TCR beta chain came from a study of T cell responses to AZD1222 COVID-19 vaccine. Sequenced by immunoSEQ multiplex PCR; TCRdb stores in-frame clones only, minus some. The data show tens of thousands of clones, with 80% to 95% seen just once and approximately 3.1% held by the top ten. V was clipped by 1 base and J by 8 bases, with 20 bases between them. The CDR3 runs 17 residues. Germline V gene data show CDR1 as MGHRA and CDR2 as YSYEKL. The chain is built from TRBV4-1 and TRBJ1-4; no reliable D call. This receptor was identified in an adult who received the AZD1222 COVID-19 vaccine. The material was peripheral blood, obtained 28 days after the second AZD1222 dose. DNA for the CDR3: TGCGCCAGCAGCCAAGGTGCGGCGACTTCTAGGGAAGAAAAACTGTTTTTT. Protein: CASSQGAATSREEKLFF.